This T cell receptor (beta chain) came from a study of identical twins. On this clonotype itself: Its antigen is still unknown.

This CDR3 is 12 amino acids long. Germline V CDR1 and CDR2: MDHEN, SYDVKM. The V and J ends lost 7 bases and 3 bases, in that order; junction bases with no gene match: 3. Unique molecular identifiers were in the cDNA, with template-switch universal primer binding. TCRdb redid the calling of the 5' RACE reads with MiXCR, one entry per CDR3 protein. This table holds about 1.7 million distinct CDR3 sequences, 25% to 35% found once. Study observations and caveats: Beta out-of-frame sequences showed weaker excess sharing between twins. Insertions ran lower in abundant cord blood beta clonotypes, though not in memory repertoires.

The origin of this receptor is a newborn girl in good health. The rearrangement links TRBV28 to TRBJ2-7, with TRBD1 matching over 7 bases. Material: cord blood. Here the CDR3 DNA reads TGTGCCAGCAAGACAGGGTTCTACGAGCAGTACTTC. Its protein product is CASKTGFYEQYF.